This T cell receptor beta chain was profiled in a study of blood T cell repertoires in COVID-19. Authors' data handling: Amplification with reference gene primers provided the estimates of nucleated cell counts. The data were produced by immunoSEQ multiplex PCR, yet TCRdb's version contains in-frame clones alone and is incomplete. The DNA was the basis for D and trimming; V, J and clone size are from that table. The sample yields about 54,000 clones, over 75% seen once. The CDR3 contains 12 residues. Deletions cut 5 bases from V and 2 bases from J, with 6 bases between. Per germline, CDR1 MNHEY and CDR2 SVGAGI.

This sequence joins TRBV6-5 and TRBJ2-5; D is undetermined. The sequenced material came from peripheral blood. The sequence derives from a woman aged 35 to 49 with active COVID-19. CDR3 protein: CASSRTQETQYF. The CDR3 region has the DNA TGTGCCAGCAGTCGAACACAAGAGACCCAGTACTTC.